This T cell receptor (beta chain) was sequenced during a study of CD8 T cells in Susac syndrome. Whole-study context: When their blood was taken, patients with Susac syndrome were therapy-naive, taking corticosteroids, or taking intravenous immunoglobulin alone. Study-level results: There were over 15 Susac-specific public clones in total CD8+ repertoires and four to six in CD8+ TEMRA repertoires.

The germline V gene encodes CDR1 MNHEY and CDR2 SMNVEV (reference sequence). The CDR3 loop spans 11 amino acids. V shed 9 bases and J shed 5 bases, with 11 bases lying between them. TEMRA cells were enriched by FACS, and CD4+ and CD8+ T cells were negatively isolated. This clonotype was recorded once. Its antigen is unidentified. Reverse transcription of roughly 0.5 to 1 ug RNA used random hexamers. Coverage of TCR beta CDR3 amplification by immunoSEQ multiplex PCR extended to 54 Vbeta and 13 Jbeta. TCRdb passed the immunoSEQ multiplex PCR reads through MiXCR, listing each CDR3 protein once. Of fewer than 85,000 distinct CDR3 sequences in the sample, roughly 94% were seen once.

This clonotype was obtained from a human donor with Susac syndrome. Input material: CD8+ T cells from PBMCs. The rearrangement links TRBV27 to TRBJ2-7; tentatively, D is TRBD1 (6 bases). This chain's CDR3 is CASQHRDEQYF. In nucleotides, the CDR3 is TGTGCCAGTCAACACAGGGACGAGCAGTACTTC.